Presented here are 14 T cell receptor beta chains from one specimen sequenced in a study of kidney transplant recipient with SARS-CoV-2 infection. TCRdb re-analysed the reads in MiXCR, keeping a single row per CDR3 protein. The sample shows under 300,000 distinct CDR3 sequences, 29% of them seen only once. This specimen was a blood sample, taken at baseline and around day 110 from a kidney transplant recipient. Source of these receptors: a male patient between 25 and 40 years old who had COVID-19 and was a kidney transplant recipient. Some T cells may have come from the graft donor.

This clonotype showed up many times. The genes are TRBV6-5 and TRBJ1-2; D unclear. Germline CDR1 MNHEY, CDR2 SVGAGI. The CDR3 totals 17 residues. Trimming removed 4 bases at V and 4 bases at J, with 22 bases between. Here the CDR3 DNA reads TGTGCCAGCAGTTTTACGGTCTCTATGCGAAAGACCTATGGCTACACCTTC. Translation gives CASSFTVSMRKTYGYTF.

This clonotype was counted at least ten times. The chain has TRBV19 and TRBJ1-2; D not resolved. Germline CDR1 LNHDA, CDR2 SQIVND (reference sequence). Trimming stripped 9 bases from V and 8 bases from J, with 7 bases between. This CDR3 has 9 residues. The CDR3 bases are TGTGCCAGACCCATCGGCTACACCTTC. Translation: CARPIGYTF.

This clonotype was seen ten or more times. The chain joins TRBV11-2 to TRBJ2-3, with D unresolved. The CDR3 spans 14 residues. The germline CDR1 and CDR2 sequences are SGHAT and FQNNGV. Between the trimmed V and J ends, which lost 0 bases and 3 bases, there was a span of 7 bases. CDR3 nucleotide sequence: TGTGCCAGCAGCTTAGACAGCGTGACAGATACGCAGTATTTT. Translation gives CASSLDSVTDTQYF.

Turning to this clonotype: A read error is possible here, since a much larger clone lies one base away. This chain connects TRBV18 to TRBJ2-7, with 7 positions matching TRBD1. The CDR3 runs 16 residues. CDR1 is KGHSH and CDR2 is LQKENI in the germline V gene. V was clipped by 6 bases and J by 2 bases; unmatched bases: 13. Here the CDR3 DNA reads TGTGCCAGCTCCCCGCTGCGCGGCCAGGGGGCCTACGAGCAGTACTTC. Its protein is CASSPLRGQGAYEQYF.

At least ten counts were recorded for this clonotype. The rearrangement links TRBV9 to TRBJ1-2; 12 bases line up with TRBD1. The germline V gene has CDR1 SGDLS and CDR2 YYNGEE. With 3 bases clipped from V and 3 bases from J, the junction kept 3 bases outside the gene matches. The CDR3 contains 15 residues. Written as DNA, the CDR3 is TGTGCCAGCAGCGGGGGGACAGGGGGCCACTATGGCTACACCTTC. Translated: CASSGGTGGHYGYTF.

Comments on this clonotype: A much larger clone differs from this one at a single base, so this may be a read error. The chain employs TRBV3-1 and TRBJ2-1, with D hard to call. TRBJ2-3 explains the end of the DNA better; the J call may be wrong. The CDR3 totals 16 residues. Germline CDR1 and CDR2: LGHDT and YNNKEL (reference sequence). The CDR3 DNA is TGTGCCAGCAGCCAAAGGCCGCGTGGTGGCACAGATGCGCAGTATTTT. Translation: CASSQRPRGGTDAQYF.

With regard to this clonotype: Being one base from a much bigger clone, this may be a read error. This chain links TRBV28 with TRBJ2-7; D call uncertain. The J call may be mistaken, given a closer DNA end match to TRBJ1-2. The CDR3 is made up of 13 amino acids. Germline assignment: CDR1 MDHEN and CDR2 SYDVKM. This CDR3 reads CTSRQAVGYGYTF. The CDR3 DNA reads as TGTACCAGCCGTCAGGCTGTTGGCTATGGCTACACCTTC.

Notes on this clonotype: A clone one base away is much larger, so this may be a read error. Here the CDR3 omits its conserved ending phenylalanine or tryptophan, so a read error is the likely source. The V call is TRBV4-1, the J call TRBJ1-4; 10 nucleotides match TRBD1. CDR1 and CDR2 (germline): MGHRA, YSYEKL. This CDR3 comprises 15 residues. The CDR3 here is CASSQEGTGVEKLFL. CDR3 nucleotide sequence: TGCGCCAGCAGTCAAGAAGGGACAGGGGTCGAAAAACTGTTTCTT.

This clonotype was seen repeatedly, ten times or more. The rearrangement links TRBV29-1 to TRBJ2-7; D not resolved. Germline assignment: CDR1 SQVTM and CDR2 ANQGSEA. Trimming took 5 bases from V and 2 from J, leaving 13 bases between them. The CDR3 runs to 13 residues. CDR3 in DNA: TGCAGCGTTCGGGTCCAAACGGCCTACGAGCAGTACTTC. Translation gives CSVRVQTAYEQYF.

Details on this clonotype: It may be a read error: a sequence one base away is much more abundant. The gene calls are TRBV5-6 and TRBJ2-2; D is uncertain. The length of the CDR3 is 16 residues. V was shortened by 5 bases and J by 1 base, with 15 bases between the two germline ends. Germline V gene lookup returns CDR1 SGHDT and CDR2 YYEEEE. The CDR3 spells CASRPETARNTGELFF. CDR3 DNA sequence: TGTGCCAGCAGACCTGAGACGGCCAGGAACACCGGGGAGCTGTTTTTT.

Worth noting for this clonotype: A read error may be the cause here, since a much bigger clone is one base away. CDR3 sequence reads: CASSPRGSRAEAFF. CDR3 sequence (DNA): TGTGCCAGCAGTCCCAGGGGATCGAGGGCTGAAGCTTTCTTT. This chain links TRBV7-6 with TRBJ1-1; D might be TRBD1 (6 bases). Trimming pared 6 bases from V and 6 bases from J, leaving 17 bases between. The germline V gene encodes CDR1 SGHVS and CDR2 FNYEAQ. The CDR3 spans 14 residues.

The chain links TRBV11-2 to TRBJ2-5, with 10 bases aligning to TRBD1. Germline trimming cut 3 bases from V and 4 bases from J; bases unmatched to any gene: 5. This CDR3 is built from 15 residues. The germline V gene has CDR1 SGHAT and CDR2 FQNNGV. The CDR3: CASSLTGGFLETQYF. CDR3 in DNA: TGTGCCAGCAGCTTGACAGGGGGCTTTTTAGAGACCCAGTACTTC.

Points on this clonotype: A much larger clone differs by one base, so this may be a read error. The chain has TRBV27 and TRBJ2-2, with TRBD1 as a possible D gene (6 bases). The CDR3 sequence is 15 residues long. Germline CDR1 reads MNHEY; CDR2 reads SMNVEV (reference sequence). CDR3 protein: CASSLSQGPTGEPFF. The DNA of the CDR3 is TGTGCCAGCAGTTTAAGTCAGGGGCCTACCGGGGAGCCGTTTTTT.

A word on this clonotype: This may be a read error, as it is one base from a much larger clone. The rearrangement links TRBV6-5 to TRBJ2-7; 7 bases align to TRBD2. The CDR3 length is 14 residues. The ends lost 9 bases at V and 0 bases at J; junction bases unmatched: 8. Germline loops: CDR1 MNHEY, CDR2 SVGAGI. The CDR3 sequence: CASLGEGNSYEQYF. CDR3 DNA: TGTGCCAGTCTAGGGGAGGGCAACTCCTACGAGCAGTACTTC.